These 24 T cell receptor beta chains came from one sample sequenced in a study of CXCR3-negative and CXCR3-positive naive CD8 T cells. The libraries of TRB cDNA were constructed through 5' RACE using UMI labels. TCRdb re-called the 5' RACE reads, yielding one record per CDR3 amino acid sequence without DNA. The sample includes about 130,000 distinct CDR3 sequences. Material: naive CXCR3- CD8+ T cells from blood. Described subset: CD45RO-CCR7+CD27+CD95- naive CD8+ T cells lacking CXCR3 (TNR3-). Source of these receptors: a human donor in good health. Some clones in this sample may be carry-over from other donors' samples.

The CDR3: CASSGGVPEAFF. The chain couples TRBV5-6 to TRBJ1-1. Germline lookup yields CDR1 SGHDT and CDR2 YYEEEE. CDR3 size: 12 residues. Filled out from reference TRBV5-6 and TRBJ1-1, the complete variable domain reads DAGVTQSPTHLIKTRGQQVTLRCSPKSGHDTVSWYQQALGQGPQFIFQYYEEEERQRGNFPDRFSGHQFPNYSSELNVNALLLGDSALYLCASSGGVPEAFFGQGTRLTVV.

The chain joins TRBV20-1 to TRBJ2-3; there is no DNA to check the TCRdb D call of TRBD2. The CDR3 sequence is 18 residues long. Germline V gene lookup returns CDR1 DFQATT and CDR2 SNEGSKA (reference sequence). CDR3: CSARDWTSGGISTDTQYF.

This chain joins TRBV28 and TRBJ2-3; absent DNA, TCRdb's TRBD1 call cannot be checked. From germline, CDR1 is MDHEN and CDR2 SYDVKM. The CDR3 is made up of 14 amino acids. The CDR3 loop reads CASKGDPSTDTQYF.

V is TRBV29-1 and J is TRBJ1-2. From germline, CDR1 is SQVTM and CDR2 ANQGSEA. The CDR3 is 11 amino acids. CDR3 in amino acids: CSVVQLYGYTF.

The chain has TRBV28 and TRBJ1-5; TCRdb's D call of TRBD1 is untestable without DNA. The CDR3 is made up of 15 amino acids. Germline V gene data show CDR1 as MDHEN and CDR2 as SYDVKM. The CDR3 region is CASSLYPGGIQPQHF.

The chain carries TRBV12-3 or TRBV12-4 and TRBJ2-3; with no DNA, the TCRdb D assignment of TRBD2 cannot be verified. The CDR3 runs to 14 residues. CDR3 sequence reads: CASSFTLQADTQYF.

V usage is TRBV6-2 or TRBV6-3 and J usage is TRBJ2-1. The CDR3 sequence is 12 residues long. CDR1 and CDR2 (germline): MNHEY, SVGEGT. CDR3 sequence: CASSYAGDNRFF.

The chain recombines TRBV5-1 with TRBJ2-7; TCRdb calls TRBD1, which cannot be checked without DNA. CDR3 length: 15 amino acids. Germline CDR1 SGHRS, CDR2 YFSETQ. The CDR3 region is CASSLAGAMVYEQYF.

V is TRBV7-9 and J is TRBJ2-1; the TCRdb call, TRBD1, lacks DNA for checking. Germline lookup yields CDR1 SEHNR and CDR2 FQNEAQ (reference sequence). CDR3 length: 16 amino acids. The CDR3 here is CASSLLKAGAWNEQFF.

The rearrangement joins TRBV23-1 to TRBJ1-5; TCRdb gives TRBD1 as the D gene, but with no DNA this cannot be confirmed. TRBV23-1 is identified as an open reading frame with a role that is uncertain. This CDR3 has 18 amino acids. CDR3 sequence: CASSLRQGARSSNQPQHF.

The chain links TRBV7-2 to TRBJ2-3; the TRBD1 assignment by TCRdb is unverifiable without DNA. CDR1 and CDR2 from the germline V gene are SGHTA and FQGNSA. CDR3 length equals 15 residues. CDR3 sequence reads: CASSNTGINTDTQYF.

This rearrangement joins TRBV15 to TRBJ1-4; TCRdb proposes TRBD1, but this gene call is untestable without DNA. This CDR3 region has 14 residues. Germline loops: CDR1 LNHNV, CDR2 YYDKDF (reference sequence). The CDR3 sequence is CAASRLDRDEKLFF.

The rearrangement links TRBV9 to TRBJ2-5; TCRdb's assignment of TRBD2 cannot be checked, as there is no DNA. Looked up from germline, CDR1 is SGDLS and CDR2 is YYNGEE. The length of the CDR3 is 18 residues. This chain's CDR3 is CASSVDHWGLGAQETQYF.

The V gene is TRBV21-1, the J gene TRBJ2-7. TRBV21-1 is a recognized pseudogene. The CDR3 is made up of 14 amino acids. This CDR3 is CAREKGSDRYEQYF.

The gene calls are TRBV9 and TRBJ2-7; TCRdb picks TRBD2, but there is no DNA to check that call. The CDR3 contains 14 residues. Germline assignment: CDR1 SGDLS and CDR2 YYNGEE. CDR3 residues: CASSVSDSSYEQYF.

The chain employs TRBV28 and TRBJ2-3; TCRdb designates TRBD2, a call that cannot be tested without DNA. The CDR3 extends over 17 amino acids. Per germline, CDR1 MDHEN and CDR2 SYDVKM. The CDR3 sequence: CASSLRLAGSFTDTQYF.

The chain joins TRBV12-3 or TRBV12-4 to TRBJ2-7; TCRdb returns TRBD1, unconfirmable since there is no DNA. The CDR3 loop spans 12 amino acids. This CDR3 reads CASSTDRAEQYF.

The gene calls are TRBV19 and TRBJ2-7; absent DNA, TCRdb's TRBD2 call cannot be checked. This CDR3 has 14 amino acids. Per germline, CDR1 LNHDA and CDR2 SQIVND (reference sequence). The CDR3 region is CASSPARLADEQYF.

This chain joins TRBV23-1 and TRBJ2-1; with no DNA, the TCRdb D assignment of TRBD2 cannot be verified. TRBV23-1 is marked as an open reading frame, function uncertain. The CDR3 extends over 17 amino acids. This CDR3 reads CASSQSRREDSYNEQFF.

The chain joins TRBV20-1 to TRBJ2-7; TCRdb's D gene call, TRBD1, goes unchecked for lack of DNA. The germline V gene has CDR1 DFQATT and CDR2 SNEGSKA (reference sequence). This CDR3 is built from 13 residues. The CDR3 reads CSAFTGTEYEQYF.

The gene calls are TRBV2 and TRBJ2-4; TCRdb's assignment of TRBD2 cannot be checked, as there is no DNA. Germline V gene data show CDR1 as SNHLY and CDR2 as FYNNEI. The CDR3 sequence is 14 residues long. CDR3 residues: CASSDRALGNIQYF.

The rearrangement uses TRBV6-2 or TRBV6-3 and TRBJ1-2. The CDR3 contains 16 residues. Germline V CDR1 and CDR2: MNHEY, SVGEGT. CDR3: CASSYLKYEANYGYTF.

V and J are TRBV29-1 and TRBJ2-7; checking the TCRdb D call of TRBD1 is not possible without DNA. The CDR3 is 13 amino acids. Per the germline V gene, CDR1 is SQVTM and CDR2 is ANQGSEA. This CDR3 is CSVETGRINEQYF.

This rearrangement joins TRBV6-4 to TRBJ1-1. This CDR3 comprises 13 residues. Germline V CDR1 and CDR2: MRHNA, SNTAGT. The CDR3 protein is CASSDRMNAEAFF.